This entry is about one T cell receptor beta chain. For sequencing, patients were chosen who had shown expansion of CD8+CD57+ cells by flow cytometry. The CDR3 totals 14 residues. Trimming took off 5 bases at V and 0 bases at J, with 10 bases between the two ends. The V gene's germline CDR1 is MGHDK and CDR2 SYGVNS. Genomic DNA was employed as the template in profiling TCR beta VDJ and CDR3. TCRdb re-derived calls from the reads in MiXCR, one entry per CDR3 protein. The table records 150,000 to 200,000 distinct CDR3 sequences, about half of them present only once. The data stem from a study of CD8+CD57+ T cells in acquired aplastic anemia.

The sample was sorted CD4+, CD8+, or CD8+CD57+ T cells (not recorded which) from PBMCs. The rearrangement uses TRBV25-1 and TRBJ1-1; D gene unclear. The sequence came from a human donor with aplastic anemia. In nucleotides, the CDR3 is TGTGCCAGCAGTCGAGACGGAATGAACACTGAAGCTTTCTTT. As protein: CASSRDGMNTEAFF.